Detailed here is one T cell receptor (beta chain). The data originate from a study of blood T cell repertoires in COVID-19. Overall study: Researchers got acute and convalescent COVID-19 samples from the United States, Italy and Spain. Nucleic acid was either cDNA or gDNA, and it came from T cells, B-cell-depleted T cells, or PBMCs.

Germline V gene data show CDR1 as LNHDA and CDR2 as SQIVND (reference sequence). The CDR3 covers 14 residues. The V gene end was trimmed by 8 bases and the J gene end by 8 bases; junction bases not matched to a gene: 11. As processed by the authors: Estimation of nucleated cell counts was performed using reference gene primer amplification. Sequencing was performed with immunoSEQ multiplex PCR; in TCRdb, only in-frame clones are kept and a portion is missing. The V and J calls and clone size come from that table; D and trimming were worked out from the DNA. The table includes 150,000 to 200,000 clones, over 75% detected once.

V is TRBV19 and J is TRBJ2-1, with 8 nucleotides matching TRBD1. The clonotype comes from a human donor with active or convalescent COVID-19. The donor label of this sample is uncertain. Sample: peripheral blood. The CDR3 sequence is CASRKGTGLYEQFF. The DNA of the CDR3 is TGTGCCAGTCGAAAGGGGACAGGCCTCTATGAGCAGTTCTTC.